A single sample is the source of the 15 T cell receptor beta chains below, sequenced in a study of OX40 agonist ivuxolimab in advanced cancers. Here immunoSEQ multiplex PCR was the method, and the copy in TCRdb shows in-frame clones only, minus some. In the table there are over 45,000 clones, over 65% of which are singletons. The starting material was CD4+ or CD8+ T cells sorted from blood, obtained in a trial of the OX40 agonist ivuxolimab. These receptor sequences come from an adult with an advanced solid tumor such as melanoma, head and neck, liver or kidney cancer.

CDR3 residues: CASSVAASGPSETQYF. As DNA, the CDR3 is TGTGCCAGCAGCGTAGCCGCTAGCGGGCCCTCGGAGACCCAGTACTTC. The chain uses TRBV9 and TRBJ2-5; 8 bases map to TRBD2. CDR1 SGDLS and CDR2 YYNGEE come from the germline V gene. The CDR3 extends over 16 amino acids. V gave up 0 bases and J gave up 5 bases; unmatched junction bases: 9.

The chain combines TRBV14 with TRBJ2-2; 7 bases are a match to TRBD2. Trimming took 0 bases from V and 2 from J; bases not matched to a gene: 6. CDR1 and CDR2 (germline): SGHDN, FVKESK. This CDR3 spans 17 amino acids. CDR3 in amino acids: CASSQDRLAVNTGELFF. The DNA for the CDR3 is TGTGCCAGCAGCCAAGATCGTCTAGCGGTAAACACCGGGGAGCTGTTTTTT.

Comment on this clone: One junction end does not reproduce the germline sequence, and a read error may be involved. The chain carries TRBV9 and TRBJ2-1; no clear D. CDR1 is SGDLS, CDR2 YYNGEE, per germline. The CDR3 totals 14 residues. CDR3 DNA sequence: TGTGCCAGCAGCGTAGAGTCGGGCAGTCCGACGAAGCTCTTC. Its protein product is CASSVESGSPTKLF. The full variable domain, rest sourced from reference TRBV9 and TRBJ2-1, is DSGVTQTPKHLITATGQRVTLRCSPRSGDLSVYWYQQSLDQGLQFLIQYYNGEERAKGNILERFSAQQFPDLHSELNLSSLELGDSALYFCASSVESGSPTKLFGPGTRLTVL.

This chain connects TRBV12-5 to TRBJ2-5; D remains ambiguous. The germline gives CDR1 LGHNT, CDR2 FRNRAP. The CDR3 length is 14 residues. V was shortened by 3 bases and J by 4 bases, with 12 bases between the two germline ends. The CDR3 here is CASGLGSSLETQYF. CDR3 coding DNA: TGTGCTAGTGGTTTAGGGTCGTCGTTAGAGACCCAGTACTTC.

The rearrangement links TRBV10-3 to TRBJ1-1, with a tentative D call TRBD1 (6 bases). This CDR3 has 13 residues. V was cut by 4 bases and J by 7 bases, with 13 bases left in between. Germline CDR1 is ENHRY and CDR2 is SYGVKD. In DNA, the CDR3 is TGTGCCATCAGTGCGTCAGGGGTTGGTGAAGCTTTCTTT. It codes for CAISASGVGEAFF.

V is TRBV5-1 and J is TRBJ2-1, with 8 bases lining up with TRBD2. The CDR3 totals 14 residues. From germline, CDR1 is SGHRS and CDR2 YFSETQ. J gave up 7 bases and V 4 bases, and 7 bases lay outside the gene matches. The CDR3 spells CASSPSGRINEQFF. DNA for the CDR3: TGCGCCAGCAGCCCGAGCGGGAGAATAAATGAGCAGTTCTTC. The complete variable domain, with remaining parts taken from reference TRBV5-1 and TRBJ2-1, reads KAGVTQTPRYLIKTRGQQVTLSCSPISGHRSVSWYQQTPGQGLQFLFEYFSETQRNKGNFPGRFSGRQFSNSRSEMNVSTLELGDSALYLCASSPSGRINEQFFGPGTRLTVL.

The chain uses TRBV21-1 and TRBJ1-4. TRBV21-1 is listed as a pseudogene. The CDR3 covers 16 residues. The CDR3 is CASSKSQALGHEKLFF. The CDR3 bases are TGTGCCAGCAGCAAAAGCCAAGCCCTAGGCCATGAAAAACTGTTTTTT.

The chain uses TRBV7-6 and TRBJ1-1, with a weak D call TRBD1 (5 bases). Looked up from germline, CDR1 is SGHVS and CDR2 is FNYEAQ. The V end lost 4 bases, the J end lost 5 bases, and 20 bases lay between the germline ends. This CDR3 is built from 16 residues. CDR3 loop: CASSWGTLMGNTEAFF. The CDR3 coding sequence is TGTGCCAGCAGCTGGGGGACCCTAATGGGAAATACTGAAGCTTTCTTT.

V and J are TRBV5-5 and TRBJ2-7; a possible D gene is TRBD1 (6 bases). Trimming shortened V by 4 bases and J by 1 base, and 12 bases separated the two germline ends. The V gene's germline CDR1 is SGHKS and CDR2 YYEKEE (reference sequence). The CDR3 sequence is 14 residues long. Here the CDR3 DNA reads TGTGCCAGCAGCCGTCGGGACACTTCCTACGAGCAGTACTTC. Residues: CASSRRDTSYEQYF.

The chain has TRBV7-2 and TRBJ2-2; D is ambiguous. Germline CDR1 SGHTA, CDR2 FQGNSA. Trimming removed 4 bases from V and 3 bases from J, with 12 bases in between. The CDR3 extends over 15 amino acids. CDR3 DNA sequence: TGTGCCAGCAGCTCCCATGTGGGCGACACCGGGGAGCTGTTTTTT. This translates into CASSSHVGDTGELFF.

The CDR3 bases are TGTGCCAGCAGCCTGCAAGGATCCTACAATGAGCAGTTCTTC. Translation gives CASSLQGSYNEQFF. The chain is built from TRBV5-4 and TRBJ2-1, with unresolved D. The CDR3 has 14 amino acids. Trimming removed 4 bases from V and 1 base from J, with 9 bases in between. Looked up from germline, CDR1 is SGHNT and CDR2 is YYREEE (reference sequence).

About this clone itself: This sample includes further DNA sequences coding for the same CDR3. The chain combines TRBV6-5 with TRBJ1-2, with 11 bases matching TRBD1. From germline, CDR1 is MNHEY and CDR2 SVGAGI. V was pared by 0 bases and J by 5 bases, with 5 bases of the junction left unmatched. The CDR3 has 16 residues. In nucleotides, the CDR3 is TGTGCCAGCAGTTACTCCCGGACAGGGGGCGGTTATGGCTACACCTTC. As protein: CASSYSRTGGGYGYTF.

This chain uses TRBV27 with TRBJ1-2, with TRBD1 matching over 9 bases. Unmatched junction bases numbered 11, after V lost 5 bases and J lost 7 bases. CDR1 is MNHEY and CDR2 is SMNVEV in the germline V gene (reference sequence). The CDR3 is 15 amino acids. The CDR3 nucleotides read TGTGCCAGCAGTGCCGCCGGGACAGGGCGGACTGGCTACACCTTC. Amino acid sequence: CASSAAGTGRTGYTF.

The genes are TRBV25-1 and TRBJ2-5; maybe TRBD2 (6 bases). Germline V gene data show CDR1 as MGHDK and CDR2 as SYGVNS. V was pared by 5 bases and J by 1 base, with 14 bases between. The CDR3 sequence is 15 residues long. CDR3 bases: TGTGCCAGCAGTCTATGGGGAGGCGGCCAAGAGACCCAGTACTTC. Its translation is CASSLWGGGQETQYF. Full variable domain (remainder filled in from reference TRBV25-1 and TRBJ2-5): EADIYQTPRYLVIGTGKKITLECSQTMGHDKMYWYQQDPGMELHLIHYSYGVNSTEKGDLSSESTVSRIRTEHFPLTLESARPSHTSQYLCASSLWGGGQETQYFGPGTRLLVL.

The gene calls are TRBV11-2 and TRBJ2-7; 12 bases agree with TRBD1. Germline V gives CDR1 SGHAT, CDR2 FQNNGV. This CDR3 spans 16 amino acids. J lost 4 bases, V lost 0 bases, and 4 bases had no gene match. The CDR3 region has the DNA TGTGCCAGCAGCTTAGATGGGACAGGGGGCTGGTACGAGCAGTACTTC. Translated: CASSLDGTGGWYEQYF.